The text below deals with one TCR beta chain. Its antigen is as yet unknown. This entry comes from a study of chemoradiotherapy in HPV16-positive cancers. The study's findings and limits: HPV-specific T cells were functionally defined from only a couple of HPV16-positive patients. Non-HPV-specific T cells did not expand in tumors during treatment, whereas candidate HPV-specific clones and E7-related motifs did.

The CDR3 spans 22 residues. The ends were cut back, 1 base at V and 5 bases at J, with 35 bases in the middle. Germline CDR1 reads MRHNA; CDR2 reads SNTAGT. Clones were sequenced by immunoSEQ multiplex PCR, and TCRdb holds only the in-frame ones, with some missing. The data show some 17,000 clones, about 74% seen once. This material consisted of tumor tissue, taken from a patient who underwent chemoradiotherapy. This sequence originates from a human donor with HPV-associated anogenital cancer. The chain carries TRBV6-4 and TRBJ2-5, with a tentative D call TRBD2 (6 bases). CDR3 sequence: CASSDYGGELGPYEGIGETQYF. CDR3 DNA sequence: TGTGCCAGCAGTGACTATGGAGGGGAACTAGGACCATATGAGGGCATCGGGGAGACCCAGTACTTC.